This is a list of T cell receptor beta chains from one sample in a study of blood T cells in healthy people across ages. Via MiXCR, TCRdb re-called the 5' RACE reads, giving one row per CDR3 protein. The sample includes around 1,000,000 distinct CDR3 sequences, 20% to 25% of them seen just once. The same data also went into a second study, on T cells of mothers and their children.

The sequenced sample consisted of blood. These receptors all stem from a girl aged 2-10 years in good health. Each CDR3 is given with its conserved first and last residue. D genes are given only for firm matches. A row's size may be missing; if present it is once, few, many or a size class.

clone size	D gene	V gene	J gene	CDR3 protein	CDR3 DNA
.	TRBD2	TRBV4-2	TRBJ2-1	CASSHETGGQNEQFF	TGTGCCAGCAGCCACGAGACGGGGGGGCAGAATGAGCAGTTCTTC
.	.	TRBV5-6	TRBJ2-5	CASSLAHSQETQYF	TGTGCCAGCAGCTTGGCCCACAGCCAAGAGACCCAGTACTTC
few	.	TRBV2	TRBJ1-4	CASSEVGQIGEKLFF	TGTGCCAGCAGTGAAGTAGGACAGATAGGCGAAAAACTGTTTTTT
few	.	TRBV4-1	TRBJ1-1	CASFKGDTMNTEAFF	TGCGCCAGCTTCAAAGGAGACACCATGAACACTGAAGCTTTCTTT
.	.	TRBV28	TRBJ2-1	CASSFGRTYHNEQFF	TGTGCCAGCAGTTTCGGGCGGACGTATCACAATGAGCAGTTCTTC
.	.	TRBV20-1	TRBJ2-1	CSAFRGTSSYNEQFF	TGCAGTGCTTTTCGCGGGACAAGCTCCTACAATGAGCAGTTCTTC
few	TRBD2	TRBV3-1	TRBJ2-7	CASSQDMGLLFYEQYF	TGTGCCAGCAGCCAAGATATGGGACTACTCTTTTACGAGCAGTACTTC
few	TRBD1	TRBV5-1	TRBJ2-1	CASSLVQGEYTTLSTPNNEQFF	TGCGCCAGCAGCTTGGTACAGGGGGAATACACTACATTATCGACTCCGAACAATGAGCAGTTCTTC
few	.	TRBV20-1	TRBJ2-1	CSARDLQHSPGNEQFF	TGCAGTGCTAGAGATCTTCAACACTCCCCTGGGAATGAGCAGTTCTTC
.	.	TRBV7-9	TRBJ1-1	CASSLSLQGGPFF	TGTGCCAGCAGCTTATCCCTTCAGGGTGGCCCTTTCTTT
few	TRBD2	TRBV3-1	TRBJ2-5	CASSPITGLAGARFF	TGTGCCAGCAGCCCGATTACGGGACTAGCGGGCGCACGGTTCTTC
.	.	TRBV6-2/TRBV6-3	TRBJ2-7	CASSYSVRTPPYEQYF	TGTGCCAGCAGTTACTCGGTGAGGACACCACCCTACGAGCAGTACTTC
few	TRBD1	TRBV7-2	TRBJ1-6	CASSLNRGSQSPLHF	TGTGCCAGCAGCTTAAACAGGGGGAGTCAGTCACCCCTCCACTTT
.	TRBD1	TRBV7-2	TRBJ2-7	CASSLSPAGGHEQYF	TGTGCCAGCAGCTTAAGCCCGGCAGGGGGCCACGAGCAGTACTTC
few	.	TRBV7-9	TRBJ2-1	CASSAVTYYNEQFF	TGTGCCAGCAGCGCCGTGACTTACTACAATGAGCAGTTCTTC
.	.	TRBV20-1	TRBJ2-1	CSAQDNEQFF	TGCAGTGCCCAAGACAATGAGCAGTTCTTC
.	.	TRBV27	TRBJ2-3	CASRTTDTQYF	TGTGCCAGCAGGACCACAGATACGCAGTATTTT
.	.	TRBV10-3	TRBJ1-2	CAISQEGPYGYTF	TGTGCCATCAGTCAGGAGGGACCCTATGGCTACACCTTC
few	.	TRBV10-3	TRBJ2-5	CAIQGGGLWFF	TGTGCCATCCAGGGGGGGGGACTTTGGTTCTTC
.	TRBD1	TRBV12-3/TRBV12-4	TRBJ1-2	CASTKTGVNTF	TGTGCCAGCACCAAAACAGGGGTCAACACCTTC
.	.	TRBV29-1	TRBJ2-7	CSALGGGRSPYEQYF	TGCAGCGCCTTAGGAGGGGGACGGAGTCCCTACGAGCAGTACTTC
few	.	TRBV29-1	TRBJ2-3	CSVVGRGKTVFSTDTQYF	TGCAGCGTTGTCGGTCGGGGAAAAACGGTCTTTAGCACAGATACGCAGTATTTT
few	TRBD1	TRBV20-1	TRBJ2-3	CSAEGGQGEVDTQYF	TGCAGTGCCGAGGGGGGACAGGGGGAGGTAGATACGCAGTATTTT
.	.	TRBV11-2	TRBJ1-5	CASSLDYRQPQHF	TGTGCCAGCAGCTTAGATTATCGACAGCCCCAGCATTTT
few	.	TRBV6-2/TRBV6-3	TRBJ2-5	CASSYTGTEETQYF	TGTGCCAGCAGCTACACCGGGACGGAAGAGACCCAGTACTTC
few	.	TRBV20-1	TRBJ2-5	CSVGDGKAETQYF	TGCAGTGTTGGCGACGGGAAGGCGGAGACCCAGTACTTC
few	TRBD2	TRBV6-5	TRBJ2-3	CASSFGGRGSDTQYF	TGTGCCAGCAGTTTCGGCGGGAGAGGGTCTGATACGCAGTATTTT
few	.	TRBV5-6	TRBJ1-1	CASSFGQLMNTEAFF	TGTGCCAGCAGCTTCGGACAGCTCATGAACACTGAAGCTTTCTTT
.	TRBD2	TRBV6-4	TRBJ2-3	CASSDSKEREVTDTQYF	TGTGCCAGCAGTGACTCGAAAGAGCGGGAGGTAACAGATACGCAGTATTTT
.	.	TRBV12-5	TRBJ2-7	CASGQGFGEQYF	TGTGCTAGTGGTCAGGGGTTCGGCGAGCAGTACTTC
.	.	TRBV18	TRBJ2-5	CASSRAGESETQYF	TGTGCCAGCTCGCGAGCAGGGGAATCTGAGACCCAGTACTTC
.	TRBD2	TRBV9	TRBJ2-2	CASSVAGGVDTGELFF	TGTGCCAGCAGCGTAGCGGGAGGGGTAGACACCGGGGAGCTGTTTTTT
many	.	TRBV28	TRBJ2-1	CASSLTYNEQFF	TGTGCCAGCAGCTTGACCTACAATGAGCAGTTCTTC
few	.	TRBV7-9	TRBJ2-1	CATETFDRYNEQFF	TGTGCCACCGAGACCTTTGACCGATACAATGAGCAGTTCTTC
.	.	TRBV27	TRBJ1-4	CASSSPRIGNEKLFF	TGTGCCAGCAGTTCCCCAAGGATTGGGAATGAAAAACTGTTTTTT
.	TRBD1	TRBV20-1	TRBJ2-3	CSASRDRGRGDTQYF	TGCAGTGCTAGCAGGGACAGGGGCAGAGGGGATACGCAGTATTTT
few	TRBD1	TRBV15	TRBJ2-7	CATSTYSTGSSYEQYF	TGTGCCACCAGCACCTACTCGACAGGGAGCTCCTACGAGCAGTACTTC
.	TRBD2	TRBV5-1	TRBJ2-6	CASSLGGSKGASVLTF	TGCGCCAGCAGCTTGGGCGGGAGCAAAGGGGCCAGCGTCCTGACTTTC
.	TRBD1	TRBV10-3	TRBJ1-3	CAISTGTGDQNTIYF	TGTGCCATCAGCACCGGGACAGGGGATCAGAACACCATATATTTT
once	TRBD2	TRBV20-1	TRBJ2-1	CSAGSGRIYNEQFF	TGCAGTGCGGGTAGCGGGAGGATCTACAATGAGCAGTTCTTC
few	.	TRBV9	TRBJ1-3	CASSVVSDGNTIYF	TGTGCCAGCAGCGTAGTCTCGGACGGAAACACCATATATTTT
.	.	TRBV27	TRBJ1-1	CASSHGGMNTEAFF	TGTGCCAGCTCCCACGGGGGTATGAACACTGAAGCTTTCTTT
.	TRBD2	TRBV13	TRBJ2-7	CASSPGTRNYEQYF	TGTGCCAGCAGCCCCGGGACTAGGAACTACGAGCAGTACTTC
.	.	TRBV6-5	TRBJ1-1	CASSDGRANTEAFF	TGTGCCAGCAGCGACGGACGGGCGAACACTGAAGCTTTCTTT
.	.	TRBV24-1	TRBJ2-1	CATSDLKGLYDNEQFF	TGTGCCACCAGTGATTTAAAGGGTCTCTATGACAATGAGCAGTTCTTC
few	TRBD1	TRBV2	TRBJ1-1	CASSEQGVLNTEAFF	TGTGCCAGCAGTGAACAGGGGGTCTTGAACACTGAAGCTTTCTTT
.	.	TRBV27	TRBJ2-5	CASSSGWQETQYF	TGTGCCAGCAGTTCGGGGTGGCAAGAGACCCAGTACTTC
.	TRBD2	TRBV6-5	TRBJ2-5	CASSTSGGKETQYF	TGTGCCAGCAGTACTAGCGGGGGCAAGGAGACCCAGTACTTC
few	TRBD2	TRBV12-3/TRBV12-4	TRBJ2-1	CASSQREHYNEQFF	TGTGCCAGCAGTCAGCGGGAGCATTACAATGAGCAGTTCTTC